This TCR beta chain was captured by sequencing in a study of identical twins. The CDR3 loop spans 15 amino acids. In germline, CDR1 is LNHDA, CDR2 SQIVND (reference sequence). Trimming cost V 0 bases and J 7 bases; bases outside gene matches: 4. TCRdb ran MiXCR on the 5' RACE reads and lists one entry per CDR3 protein. The sample holds approximately 190,000 distinct CDR3 sequences, around 15% seen once. The sample was also reused in another study, on T cells expressing NK-cell markers. That report adds: Sorted CD3+CD56-NKG2C+, CD3+CD56+NKG2C+ and CD3+CD56+NKG2C- T cells supplied the TCR beta repertoires.

The TCR sequence derives from a woman between 18 and 29 years old in good health. Sequenced material: CD8+ T cells sorted from blood. The V call is TRBV19, the J call TRBJ1-5, with 9 nucleotides matching TRBD1. The CDR3 DNA reads as TGTGCCAGTAGTATAGATGGGACAGGGTACCAGCCCCAGCATTTT. Its translation: CASSIDGTGYQPQHF.